This TCR beta chain originates from a study of T cells in Graves' hyperthyroidism and ophthalmopathy. The germline gives CDR1 MDHEN, CDR2 SYDVKM. The CDR3 is made up of 13 amino acids. Between the trimmed V and J ends, which lost 4 bases and 6 bases, there was a span of 9 bases. This clonotype was recorded many times. Template material for amplifying TCR beta CDR3 regions consisted of RNA transcripts. The HTBI set primed first-round TCR CDR3 RT-PCR. TCRdb fed the multiplex PCR reads into MiXCR, producing one record per CDR3 protein. The sample has 150,000 or so distinct CDR3 sequences; roughly a fifth are singletons.

The chain joins TRBV28 to TRBJ2-2; no firm D call. This TCR came from a woman between 50 and 59 years old with Graves' hyperthyroidism that later progressed to Graves' ophthalmopathy. Material: blood. DNA for the CDR3: TGTGCCAGCAGTTCTTATGCCCCCGGGGAGCTGTTTTTT. Translation gives CASSSYAPGELFF.